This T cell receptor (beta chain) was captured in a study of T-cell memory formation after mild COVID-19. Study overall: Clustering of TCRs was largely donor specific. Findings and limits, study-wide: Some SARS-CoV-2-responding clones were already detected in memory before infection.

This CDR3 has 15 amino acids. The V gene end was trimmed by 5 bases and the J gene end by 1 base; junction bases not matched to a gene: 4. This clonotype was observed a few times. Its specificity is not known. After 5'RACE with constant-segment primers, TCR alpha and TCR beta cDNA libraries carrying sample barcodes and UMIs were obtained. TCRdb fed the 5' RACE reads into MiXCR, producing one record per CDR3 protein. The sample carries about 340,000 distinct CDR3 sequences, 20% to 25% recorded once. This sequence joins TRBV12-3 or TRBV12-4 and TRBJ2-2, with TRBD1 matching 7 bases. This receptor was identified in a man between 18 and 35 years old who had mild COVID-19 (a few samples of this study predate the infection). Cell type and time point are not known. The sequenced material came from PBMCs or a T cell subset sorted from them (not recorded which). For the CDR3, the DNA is TGTGCCAGCAGTGAGAGGGGGCTGAACACCGGGGAGCTGTTTTTT. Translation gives CASSERGLNTGELFF.